The 18 T cell receptor beta chains listed next were all sequenced from one sample in a study of tumor-infiltrating lymphocytes in primary liver carcinoma. Researchers generated TCR beta cDNA from about 530 ng of total RNA, relying on a constant-region primer. Slightly modified ARM-PCR served as the procedure for the TCR beta libraries. These libraries came from three rounds of nested multiplex PCR. Forward primers for TRBV1-TRBV30 and a C-beta reverse primer served the first two PCR rounds, at approximately 10 cycles each. TCRdb processed the multiplex PCR reads anew with MiXCR; each CDR3 protein has one entry. The sample has approximately 190,000 distinct CDR3 sequences; about 82% are singletons. The tissue used was unsorted bulk material of 20-30 mg. RNA and DNA were co-extracted from it with the AllPrep DNA/RNA mini kit. Sample: tumor tissue from primary liver carcinoma. Every receptor here comes from a man aged 35-49 years with primary liver carcinoma and hepatitis B virus infection.

Comments on this clonotype: Compared with germline, one end of the junction differs, possibly owing to a read error. This rearrangement joins TRBV11-2 to TRBJ1-5; D perhaps matches TRBD1 (6 bases). The CDR3 loop spans 16 amino acids. Germline assignment: CDR1 SGHAT and CDR2 FQNNGV. The CDR3 protein is CDSSLKGGLTYQPQHF. The CDR3, as DNA: TGTGACAGCAGCCTAAAAGGGGGACTGACATATCAGCCCCAGCATTTT. Supplemented by reference TRBV11-2 and TRBJ1-5, the full variable domain reads EAGVAQSPRYKIIEKRQSVAFWCNPISGHATLYWYQQILGQGPKLLIQFQNNGVVDDSQLPKDRFSAERLKGVDSTLKIQPAKLEDSAVYLCDSSLKGGLTYQPQHFGDGTRLSIL.

On this clonotype: Since no conserved phenylalanine or tryptophan closes the CDR3, a read error is the likely cause. The rearrangement joins TRBV29-1 to TRBJ1-1; D unclear. The germline V gene encodes CDR1 SQVTM and CDR2 ANQGSEA. Trimming stripped 0 bases from V and 2 bases from J, with 7 bases between. The CDR3 sequence is 13 residues long. The CDR3 sequence: CSVEDSSNTEAFY. CDR3 bases: TGCAGCGTTGAAGACAGCAGCAACACTGAAGCTTTCTAT.

This clonotype occurred once. The chain joins TRBV29-1 to TRBJ2-5; possible D gene TRBD1, 5 bases. CDR3 size: 13 residues. The V and J ends lost 7 bases and 2 bases respectively, with 14 bases between them. The germline V gene has CDR1 SQVTM and CDR2 ANQGSEA. CDR3 nucleotides: TGCAGCGCTATGTGGGGCACGCAAGAGACCCAGTACTTC. It codes for CSAMWGTQETQYF.

In the case of this clonotype: The junction departs from the called germline gene at one end, perhaps through a read error. The CDR3 loop reads CASSPIVGMGSYDQYF. CDR3 DNA sequence: TGTGCCAGCAGCCCAATCGTGGGGATGGGGTCCTACGATCAGTACTTC. The rearrangement uses TRBV11-2 and TRBJ2-7; no clear D gene. There are 16 residues in the CDR3. Per germline, CDR1 SGHAT and CDR2 FQNNGV.

This clonotype was counted a single time. A junction end diverges from the germline sequence, so it may reflect a read error. The J gene is TRBJ1-2, the V gene TRBV4-1; TRBD1 matches 7 bases. Looked up from germline, CDR1 is MGHRA and CDR2 is YSYEKL. The CDR3 is 14 residues long. Here the CDR3 DNA reads TGCACCAGCAACCAAGACAGGGAGAATTATGGCTACGCCTTC. Its translation is CTSNQDRENYGYAF.

The V gene is TRBV7-9, the J gene TRBJ2-7; D might be TRBD1 or TRBD2, each matching 6 bases. The CDR3 runs 16 residues. Germline V gives CDR1 SEHNR, CDR2 FQNEAQ (reference sequence). Trimming took off 9 bases at V and 6 bases at J, with 27 bases between the two ends. CDR3 coding DNA: TGTGCCAGGAGTCCACACGGGGGCCTAGTAGGAGGCGAGCAGTACTTC. Protein: CARSPHGGLVGGEQYF.

Of note for this clonotype: Because it lacks the conserved phenylalanine or tryptophan at the end, this CDR3 is likely a read error. The chain links TRBV7-9 to TRBJ2-5; D is perhaps TRBD1 (5 bases). CDR3 length: 11 residues. V lost 4 bases and J lost 5, with 5 bases in between. Germline V gives CDR1 SEHNR, CDR2 FQNEAQ (reference sequence). CDR3 sequence: CASSSGETQYL. CDR3 nucleotide sequence: TGTGCCAGCAGCTCAGGGGAGACCCAGTACCTC.

This clonotype has more than one count but fewer than ten. The J gene is TRBJ2-7, the V gene TRBV20-1, with D tentatively TRBD2 (5 bases). V was clipped by 6 bases and J by 3 bases, with 15 bases between them. CDR3 length: 13 amino acids. Germline V gene lookup returns CDR1 DFQATT and CDR2 SNEGSKA (reference sequence). The chain's CDR3 is CSAPVSAGYEQYF. CDR3 nucleotides: TGCAGTGCCCCAGTCTCGGCGGGCTACGAGCAGTACTTC.

This clonotype was recorded only once. Because it lacks the conserved phenylalanine or tryptophan at the end, this CDR3 is likely a read error. The V call is TRBV28, the J call TRBJ2-1; the D is unclear. Germline V CDR1 and CDR2: MDHEN, SYDVKM. This CDR3 spans 13 amino acids. Trimming removed 6 bases from V and 6 bases from J, with 12 bases in between. The CDR3 nucleotides are TGTGCCAGCAGCTTGGGCCCCTTCAATGAGCAGTTCATC. Its protein is CASSLGPFNEQFI.

Here the CDR3 DNA reads TGTGCCAGCAGTTCCCAGGGGTTTGCTAATGAAAAACTGTTTTTT. It yields the protein CASSSQGFANEKLFF. The rearrangement uses TRBV28 and TRBJ1-4, with D perhaps TRBD1 (6 bases). Trimming took 4 bases from V and 3 from J, leaving 12 bases between them. The CDR3 has 15 residues. Germline loops: CDR1 MDHEN, CDR2 SYDVKM.

This chain links TRBV2 with TRBJ2-2; D is ambiguous. CDR1 and CDR2 (germline): SNHLY, FYNNEI. Between the trimmed V and J ends, which lost 6 bases and 1 base, there was a span of 9 bases. The CDR3 runs 14 residues. CDR3 residues: CASSRRQNTGELFF. The DNA of the CDR3 is TGTGCCAGCAGCCGGCGACAGAACACCGGGGAGCTGTTTTTT. Based on the CDR3 plus reference TRBV2 and TRBJ2-2, the full variable domain is EPEVTQTPSHQVTQMGQEVILRCVPISNHLYFYWYRQILGQKVEFLVSFYNNEISEKSEIFDDQFSVERPDGSNFTLKIRSTKLEDSAMYFCASSRRQNTGELFFGEGSRLTVL.

A remark on this clonotype: A much larger clone lies a single base off, so this may be a read error. The chain employs TRBV28 and TRBJ2-5; possibly TRBD1 for D (6 bases). This CDR3 region has 13 residues. CDR1 MDHEN and CDR2 SYDVKM come from the germline V gene. The chain's CDR3 is CARSLGDTETQYF. The DNA for the CDR3 is TGTGCCAGAAGTTTGGGGGACACAGAGACCCAGTACTTC.

Of note for this clonotype: This could be a read error, since a much larger clone is one nucleotide away. The chain employs TRBV28 and TRBJ2-7, with D perhaps TRBD1 (6 bases). Trimming shortened V by 2 bases and J by 2 bases, and 16 bases separated the two germline ends. This CDR3 is 16 amino acids long. Per the germline V gene, CDR1 is MDHEN and CDR2 is SYDVKM. The CDR3 region has the DNA TGTGCCAGCAGTTTAGAGGGGGATTTTGGGGCCTACGAGCAGTACTTC. Amino acid sequence: CASSLEGDFGAYEQYF.

This chain joins TRBV6-1 and TRBJ1-1; the D gene is possibly TRBD1 (6 bases). V lost 6 bases and J 10 bases, leaving 18 bases between the germline ends. CDR3 length: 13 residues. Per the germline V gene, CDR1 is MNHNS and CDR2 is SASEGT. CDR3 residues: CASSRVWDIVAFF. DNA for the CDR3: TGTGCCAGCAGCAGGGTCTGGGACATTGTAGCTTTCTTT.

Details on this clonotype: This may be a read error: a much more frequent sequence differs by one nucleotide. The conserved closing phenylalanine or tryptophan is absent in this CDR3, likely reflecting a read error. The V call is TRBV28, the J call TRBJ1-5; D not resolved. CDR3 length: 13 amino acids. Trimming removed 7 bases at V and 6 bases at J, with 13 bases between. The germline V gene has CDR1 MDHEN and CDR2 SYDVKM. CDR3 protein: CASTPGWGQPQHY. CDR3 DNA sequence: TGTGCCAGCACACCGGGTTGGGGTCAGCCCCAGCATTAT.

This clonotype was recorded many times. The genes are TRBV6-5 and TRBJ2-7; possible D gene TRBD1, 5 bases. CDR1 is MNHEY and CDR2 is SVGAGI in the germline V gene. The length of the CDR3 is 15 residues. Trimming left V 0 bases short and J 2 bases short, with 11 bases between. The CDR3 spells CASSYSRPGTYEQYF. CDR3 in DNA: TGTGCCAGCAGTTACTCACGCCCAGGGACCTACGAGCAGTACTTC.

This chain uses TRBV11-2 with TRBJ2-3; D unclear. This CDR3 has 14 residues. Trimming removed 2 bases at V and 7 bases at J, with 13 bases between. CDR1 is SGHAT and CDR2 is FQNNGV in the germline V gene. The CDR3: CASSLNRQGHTQYF. For the CDR3, the DNA is TGTGCCAGCAGCTTAAATCGACAAGGACATACGCAGTATTTT.

Comments on this clonotype: A far larger clone is a single base away, which makes a read error likely. The V and J genes are TRBV30 and TRBJ1-1; D is unclear. CDR1 and CDR2 (germline): GTSNPN, SVGIG (reference sequence). The CDR3 runs to 13 residues. The CDR3 protein is CVWSVGWDTEAFF. In DNA, the CDR3 is TGTGTCTGGAGTGTGGGATGGGACACTGAAGCTTTCTTT. Full variable domain (outside the CDR3, taken from reference TRBV30 and TRBJ1-1): SQTIHQWPATLVQPVGSPLSLECTVEGTSNPNLYWYRQAAGRGLQLLFYSVGIGQISSEVPQNLSASRPQDRQFILSSKKLLLSDSGFYLCVWSVGWDTEAFFGQGTRLTVV.